Listed here are 4 T cell receptor beta chains from one sample, sequenced in a study of a mutant IDH1 vaccine in newly diagnosed glioma. This sample's time point: week 35, safety follow-up. With topical imiquimod, each dose of the vaccine consisted of 300 ug of mutant IDH1 20-mer peptide. Profiled with immunoSEQ multiplex PCR; TCRdb holds only in-frame clones, not every one. The sample records 34,000 or so clones, around 84% being singletons. These receptors have no identified antigens. Source: PBMCs, taken from a glioma patient whose treatment included an IDH1 peptide vaccine. Every receptor here comes from a man aged 25-45 years with glioma.

This chain links TRBV7-9 with TRBJ1-1; tentatively, D is TRBD1 (6 bases). The CDR3 extends over 16 amino acids. Per germline, CDR1 SEHNR and CDR2 FQNEAQ (reference sequence). Trimming cost V 0 bases and J 0 bases, with 11 bases left between them. CDR3 coding DNA: TGTGCCAGCAGCTTAGCGAGAGGGACACTGAACACTGAAGCTTTCTTT. This codes for CASSLARGTLNTEAFF. The entire variable domain, with the rest obtained from reference TRBV7-9 and TRBJ1-1, is as follows: DTGVSQNPRHKITKRGQNVTFRCDPISEHNRLYWYRQTLGQGPEFLTYFQNEAQLEKSRLLSDRFSAERPKGSFSTLEIQRTEQGDSAMYLCASSLARGTLNTEAFFGQGTRLTVV.

The rearrangement joins TRBV6-1 to TRBJ2-7; D uncertain. CDR1 is MNHNS and CDR2 is SASEGT in the germline V gene. The V end was cut by 1 base, the J end by 2 bases, with 9 bases between. The CDR3 spans 14 residues. As DNA, the CDR3 is TGTGCCAGCAGTGAAGAGGTGGGTACCTACGAGCAGTACTTC. It translates to CASSEEVGTYEQYF.

J is TRBJ1-4 and V is TRBV19; TRBD1 matches 10 bases. The CDR3 length is 13 residues. Germline CDR1 LNHDA, CDR2 SQIVND (reference sequence). V lost 7 bases to trimming and J lost 8 bases; unmatched junction nucleotides: 4. DNA for the CDR3: TGTGCCAGTACTGACAGGGGGCGAGAAAAACTGTTTTTT. Its protein is CASTDRGREKLFF.

This chain links TRBV5-4 with TRBJ1-2; 10 bases align to TRBD1. From germline, CDR1 is SGHNT and CDR2 YYREEE (reference sequence). Trimming cost V 3 bases and J 7 bases; bases outside gene matches: 9. This CDR3 contains 15 residues. This CDR3 reads CASSYAGTGVRGYTF. CDR3 sequence (DNA): TGTGCCAGCAGCTACGCCGGGACAGGGGTTCGTGGCTACACCTTC.